This T cell receptor (beta chain) was recovered during a study of cytomegalovirus exposure and HLA in healthy donors (dated by TCRdb to about 2017). About the full investigation: According to a later analysis, one platform produced both the roughly 110 validation repertoires and the 720 or so repertoires of the first cohort. The study aimed to test whether signatures of past pathogen exposure could be identified by cataloging public T cell receptors. A separate validation cohort of roughly 130 different subjects was used in addition to the approximately 640-subject first cohort. To predict cytomegalovirus infection status, the study combined high-throughput TCR immunosequencing, statistical association of individual TCRs with disease status, and machine learning. Summary of the overall study and its limitations: The authors suggested that the approach could potentially be generalized to other disease states and immunological phenotypes. A later analysis found that TCRs clustered in the first cohort also tended to co-occur in the 130 or so validation repertoires, with approximately 94% of cluster scores above 0. A few of the identified cytomegalovirus-associated TCR beta chains were confirmed in vitro to be specific for cytomegalovirus antigens. The study listed 164 TCR beta chains as associated with cytomegalovirus. Across donors, most TCR sequences were observed very rarely, whereas some public TCRs were present in many individuals. A later analysis had no HLA typing for the validation cohort, so co-occurrence there was scored across all 130 or so repertoires. Cytomegalovirus status was reported to be diagnosed by the classifier with high specificity and sensitivity in both the original and validation cohorts.

V trim: 5 bases; J trim: 4 bases; unmatched bases: 6. The germline V gene gives CDR1 as MDHEN and CDR2 as SYDVKM. Reading from cysteine to phenylalanine, the CDR3 counts 15 amino acids. Of all the DNA, just the CDR3 is kept, 45 bases in frame from base 1. In the case of this clone: Which antigen it targets is not known. Base-call qualities are not available, and no considerably larger clone is one nucleotide away.

The donors belonged to the validation cohort of roughly 120 subjects, which was separate from the roughly 700-subject first cohort. Library creation used the immunoSEQ multiplex PCR assay. In the source study's methods: To diagnose cytomegalovirus status from the catalog of TCR beta chain sequences, a statistical classification framework was built. Held by TCRdb, this immuneACCESS table contains in-frame sequences only and omits some clones. Under half of the omission traces to an unresolved V gene where checked; the cause of the rest is unknown. From that table come the V and J calls and clone size; the DNA was used to work out D and trimming. For this sample there are hundreds of thousands of clones; just over 85% appear just once. Of the sample, roughly 0.83% is held by the ten largest clones.

This receptor chain uses TRBV28 and TRBJ2-1; 9 bases in the junction line up with TRBD1. This clonotype was obtained from a woman aged 18-35 years in good health and CMV-seronegative. The sequencing input was PBMCs. The DNA sequence is as follows: TGTGCCAGCAGTAAACTTGACAGGGGGTACAATGAGCAGTTCTTC. Its translation is CASSKLDRGYNEQFF.